The clone carrying this T cell receptor (beta chain) was seen a single time. Germline CDR1 is SGHRS and CDR2 is YFSETQ. The CDR3 has 14 residues. V shed 2 bases and J 5 bases; nucleotides not matched to a gene: 5. The sample is drawn from a study of T cell changes during pregnancy in multiple sclerosis. Sequenced by immunoSEQ multiplex PCR; TCRdb stores in-frame clones only, minus some. The table includes approximately 23,000 clones, roughly 89% detected once. This TCR derives from a female donor with multiple sclerosis, enrolled in a pregnancy study. V is TRBV5-1 and J is TRBJ1-1; 8 bases are shared with TRBD1. Material: CD8+ T cells from peripheral blood mononuclear cells, obtained in the first trimester of pregnancy. The CDR3 is CASSLGQGGTEAFF. The CDR3, as DNA: TGCGCCAGCAGCTTAGGACAGGGTGGAACTGAAGCTTTCTTT.